The 12 T cell receptor beta chains in this list originate from one sample, sequenced in a study of regulatory T cells in long-lasting Graves disease. As for time point: newly diagnosed GD, antithyroid drugs for less than 3 months. From RNA extracted from PBMCs, the TCR library was made. To make TCR beta libraries, researchers used iRepertoire HTBI primers and Arm-PCR of CDR3 regions. TCRdb reprocessed the multiplex PCR reads with MiXCR, giving one entry per CDR3 protein. The data contain about 540,000 distinct CDR3 sequences, less than 15% of them singletons. The sample also formed part of further work on T cells in Graves' hyperthyroidism and ophthalmopathy.

The specimen was peripheral blood mononuclear cells (PBMCs), collected at new diagnosis, from a patient treated with antithyroid drugs. The receptors shown here come from a man aged 25-45 years with Graves disease.

A note on this clonotype: With a much larger clone just one base away, this may be a read error. This rearrangement joins TRBV13 to TRBJ1-2, with TRBD1 matching over 8 bases. In germline, CDR1 is PRHDT, CDR2 FYEKMQ (reference sequence). This CDR3 has 12 residues. This chain's CDR3 is CAGSRGRGGYTF. The CDR3 coding sequence is TGTGCCGGCAGCAGGGGGCGTGGGGGCTACACCTTC.

This clonotype was seen at least ten times. The rearrangement uses TRBV24-1 and TRBJ1-1; D is perhaps TRBD1 (5 bases). The V and J ends lost 12 bases and 1 base respectively, with 14 bases between them. This CDR3 region has 13 residues. CDR1 is KGHDR, CDR2 SFDVKD, per germline. The CDR3 DNA is TGTGCCCCCTCGGGGGGGTGGAACACTGAAGCTTTCTTT. It codes for CAPSGGWNTEAFF.

There are a few counts of this clonotype. The chain recombines TRBV20-1 with TRBJ2-7; D is perhaps TRBD2 (5 bases). Germline V CDR1 and CDR2: DFQATT, SNEGSKA (reference sequence). The CDR3 covers 15 residues. The V end lost 0 bases, the J end lost 3 bases, and 15 bases lay between the germline ends. The CDR3 sequence is CSARDLGGPLYEQYF. The CDR3 coding sequence is TGCAGTGCTAGAGATCTGGGCGGGCCTCTCTACGAGCAGTACTTC.

This clonotype came up a few times. The V call is TRBV14, the J call TRBJ2-7, with D hard to call. The CDR3 runs 12 residues. From germline, CDR1 is SGHDN and CDR2 FVKESK. Deletions cut 0 bases from V and 6 bases from J, with 6 bases between. The CDR3 is CASSQDAGEQYF. The CDR3 nucleotides are TGTGCCAGCAGCCAAGATGCAGGCGAGCAGTACTTC.

This clonotype was picked up many times. This chain uses TRBV12-3 or TRBV12-4 with TRBJ2-2; unclear D gene. The V end was cut by 3 bases, the J end by 0 bases, with 8 bases between. The CDR3 length is 15 residues. The CDR3 here is CASSFFTANTGELFF. Written as DNA, the CDR3 is TGTGCCAGCAGTTTTTTCACCGCGAACACCGGGGAGCTGTTTTTT.

This clonotype showed up many times. This sequence joins TRBV24-1 and TRBJ2-5; 8 bases are shared with TRBD1. The V gene's germline CDR1 is KGHDR and CDR2 SFDVKD. The CDR3 runs to 15 residues. Losses at the gene ends were 5 bases for V and 7 bases for J; bases not matched to a gene: 11. The CDR3 reads CATSGRTGSSGTQYF. CDR3 in DNA: TGTGCCACCAGTGGGCGGACAGGGAGTTCGGGGACCCAGTACTTC.

There are a few counts of this clonotype. The chain uses TRBV29-1 and TRBJ1-1, with 7 bases matching TRBD1. CDR3 length: 15 residues. The germline V gene encodes CDR1 SQVTM and CDR2 ANQGSEA. Germline trimming cut 3 bases from V and 7 bases from J; bases unmatched to any gene: 14. The CDR3 protein is CSVEIIEGQPNEAFF. For the CDR3, the DNA is TGCAGCGTTGAGATCATAGAGGGACAGCCCAATGAAGCTTTCTTT. The full variable domain, in which reference TRBV29-1 and TRBJ1-1 provide the parts outside the CDR3, is SAVISQKPSRDICQRGTSLTIQCQVDSQVTMMFWYRQQPGQSLTLIATANQGSEATYESGFVIDKFPISRPNLTFSTLTVSNMSPEDSSIYLCSVEIIEGQPNEAFFGQGTRLTVV.

About this clonotype: It is likely a read error: a sequence one base away is far more abundant. The chain links TRBV12-3 or TRBV12-4 to TRBJ2-7; TRBD2 aligns across 9 bases. This CDR3 is built from 15 residues. Trimming removed 0 bases from V and 7 bases from J; junction bases left unmatched: 7. CDR3 in DNA: TGTGCCAGCAGTTTAGCTAGCGGGGGATACAATGAGCAGTACTTC. Residues: CASSLASGGYNEQYF.

This clonotype was picked up a small number of times. This sequence joins TRBV10-2 and TRBJ1-6; unclear D gene. Germline V gene data show CDR1 as WSHSY and CDR2 as SAAADI. The CDR3 is made up of 14 amino acids. The V and J ends lost 3 bases and 10 bases respectively, with 13 bases between them. The CDR3 DNA follows: TGCGCCAGCAGTGACCCCTCAATGGAGTCACCCCTCCACTTT. This codes for CASSDPSMESPLHF.

The chain links TRBV6-2 or TRBV6-3 to TRBJ2-1; 10 bases match TRBD2. Trimming at V came to 4 bases and at J to 7 bases, leaving 10 bases not matched to a gene. Germline CDR1 is MNHEY and CDR2 is SVGEGT. CDR3 size: 16 residues. CDR3 loop: CASSFGLAASRNEQFF. The CDR3 nucleotides read TGTGCCAGCAGTTTCGGACTAGCGGCCTCTAGGAATGAGCAGTTCTTC.

This clonotype was counted only a few times. The CDR3 region is CASKSWLAGVSYNEQFF. Here the CDR3 DNA reads TGTGCCAGCAAATCCTGGCTAGCGGGAGTCTCCTACAATGAGCAGTTCTTC. The gene calls are TRBV6-2 or TRBV6-3 and TRBJ2-1, with TRBD2 identical over 10 bases. Germline CDR1 MNHEY, CDR2 SVGEGT. CDR3 size: 17 residues. V dropped 7 bases and J dropped 0; count of bases not matched to a gene: 9.

V usage is TRBV7-3 and J usage is TRBJ2-1, with D tentatively TRBD2 (6 bases). CDR1 is SGHTA, CDR2 FQGTGA, per germline. This CDR3 comprises 13 residues. Trimming shortened V by 5 bases and J by 12 bases, and 17 bases separated the two germline ends. The CDR3 coding sequence is TGTGCCAGCAGCCAGGGACTTAGGGGCAGGCAGTTCTTC. It encodes CASSQGLRGRQFF.